This T cell receptor beta chain derives from a study of shared clonotypes between healthy human individuals. As to this clone: Its antigen is unidentified.

Replicate PCRs run on unsorted PBMC used about 300 ng DNA, which was 25,000 to 30,000 T cell genomes. Clones were read by immunoSEQ multiplex PCR, and TCRdb kept only the in-frame ones, dropping some. The data contain a few hundred thousand clones, around 78% of them singletons. Study-level findings and limits: Expectations were that clonotype sharing among donors would be affected by sequencing depth. Only blood underwent sampling, and tissue repertoires likely differ. The donor pool, a small one, limited the genetic and exposure-history diversity represented.

V lost 4 bases, J lost 6 bases, and 7 bases stayed unmatched. The CDR3 runs to 14 residues. Germline lookup yields CDR1 MDHEN and CDR2 SYDVKM. The specimen was PBMCs. This sequence originates from a woman aged 35 to 49 in good health. Some clones in this sample may be carry-over from other donors' samples. This chain connects TRBV28 to TRBJ1-1, with 8 bases identical to TRBD1. The DNA of the CDR3 is TGTGCCAGCAGTTCCTCAGGGGGCAGTGCTGAAGCTTTCTTT. This translates into CASSSSGGSAEAFF.